The T cell receptor beta chain described here comes from a study of blood T cell repertoires in COVID-19. Study-wide context: COVID-19 samples, acute and convalescent, were from the United States, Italy and Spain.

The length of the CDR3 is 15 residues. V was trimmed by 5 bases and J by 2 bases, leaving 13 bases between them. Germline V CDR1 and CDR2: SGHAT, FQNNGV. Participant ages covered 18 to 89 years across around 22 US areas. Allocation to cohorts depended on clinical history reported by the participants. Recovered Cohort 3 donors showed two negative PCRs, clearance, or symptom resolution. Only in-frame clones appear in the TCRdb table, and some are missing; sequencing was by immunoSEQ multiplex PCR. The table includes 490,000 or so clones, roughly nine tenths detected once. The sample consisted of PBMCs or T cells enriched from blood (not recorded which). The sequence was obtained from a woman between 55 and 75 years old who had recovered from COVID-19. This chain links TRBV11-2 with TRBJ1-3, with D perhaps matching TRBD1 (6 bases). The chain's CDR3 is CASSPSTGTGNTIYF. The CDR3 coding sequence is TGTGCCAGCAGCCCCTCAACAGGGACTGGAAACACCATATATTTT.